Sequencing of this T cell receptor beta chain was carried out in a study of CD8+ T cells in alopecia areata. Study summary: In an open-label trial, patients got 5 to 10 mg tofacitinib twice daily. General study findings and limits: Normal-skin resident alphabeta T cells also appear among scalp sample sequences. Clonality exceeded that of normal scalp in lesional scalp, most notably in alopecia totalis/universalis.

Details on this clone: The antigen is unknown.

Sequencing templates came from extracted RNA that was reverse transcribed into cDNA. The assay was immunoSEQ multiplex PCR, and TCRdb's table has in-frame clones only and misses some. The sample yields 180,000 or so clones, roughly 59% seen once. The V gene's germline CDR1 is SEHNR and CDR2 FQNEAQ (reference sequence). J was trimmed by 9 bases and V by 4 bases; bases with no gene match: 6. This CDR3 is built from 14 residues. Sequences were derived from CD4+ T cells sorted from blood, sampled at week 0. The chain carries TRBV7-9 and TRBJ1-6; 7 bases fit TRBD1. The receptor's source is a human donor with alopecia areata. The CDR3 loop is CASSSQGGSSPLHF. In DNA form, the CDR3 reads TGTGCCAGCAGCTCCCAGGGGGGGAGTTCACCCCTCCACTTT.